A selection of T cell receptor beta chains follows, all from one sample in a study of blood T cells in healthy people across ages. MiXCR, run by TCRdb on the 5' RACE reads, gives a single entry per CDR3 protein. The sample includes approximately 780,000 distinct CDR3 sequences, more than 25% of them seen just once. The same data also contributed to another study, on T cells of mothers and their children.

The sequencing input was blood. The receptors come from a boy under 18 in good health. Each CDR3 is given with its conserved first and last residue. The order of the fields is D gene, J gene, clone size, V gene, CDR3 protein, CDR3 DNA. The D gene is left open where the match is weak. Expanded clones get a size class; other rows say once, few or many, or leave the size out.

.	TRBJ2-3	.	TRBV5-1	CASSLKTGGARRQDTDTQYF	TGCGCCAGCAGCTTGAAAACAGGGGGGGCCCGTCGCCAAGATACAGATACGCAGTATTTT
.	TRBJ2-2	.	TRBV18	CASSRDTLTGELFF	TGTGCCAGCTCACGAGACACTCTCACCGGGGAGCTGTTTTTT
TRBD2	TRBJ2-1	.	TRBV7-8	CASSTRLAGNNEQFF	TGTGCCAGCAGCACGAGACTAGCGGGAAACAATGAGCAGTTCTTC
.	TRBJ2-7	.	TRBV7-9	CASSLGVAGTYEQYF	TGTGCCAGCAGCTTAGGTGTCGCGGGGACCTACGAGCAGTACTTC
.	TRBJ2-6	few	TRBV5-4	CASGAGANVLTF	TGTGCCAGCGGCGCTGGGGCCAACGTCCTGACTTTC
TRBD2	TRBJ2-1	few	TRBV28	CATRGGLARDEQFF	TGTGCCACCAGGGGGGGACTAGCTAGAGATGAGCAGTTCTTC
.	TRBJ1-2	.	TRBV2	CASGFTGRGYGYTF	TGTGCCAGCGGTTTTACAGGGCGCGGCTATGGCTACACCTTC
.	TRBJ2-3	few	TRBV28	CASSLTGWDLSTDTQYF	TGTGCCAGCAGTTTAACGGGGTGGGACCTAAGCACAGATACGCAGTATTTT
.	TRBJ2-6	.	TRBV5-4	CASSFGGDGANVLTF	TGTGCCAGCAGCTTCGGAGGGGATGGGGCCAACGTCCTGACTTTC
.	TRBJ2-7	few	TRBV7-9	CASSRGGGQSYNEQYF	TGTGCCAGCAGCCGCGGGGGAGGACAGTCCTACAATGAGCAGTACTTC
TRBD1	TRBJ2-1	.	TRBV3-1	CASSHLGQAGLYLGQFF	TGTGCCAGCAGTCATCTTGGACAGGCCGGTTTGTATCTGGGGCAGTTCTTC
TRBD2	TRBJ2-1	few	TRBV9	CASSVGTSGGTYNEQFF	TGTGCCAGCAGCGTTGGGACTAGCGGGGGGACGTACAATGAGCAGTTCTTC
.	TRBJ2-1	few	TRBV5-1	CASSLSRGGNEQFF	TGCGCCAGCAGCTTGTCTCGGGGAGGCAATGAGCAGTTCTTC
.	TRBJ2-1	.	TRBV6-5	CASALRGVDNEQFF	TGTGCCAGCGCCTTAAGGGGTGTCGACAATGAGCAGTTCTTC
TRBD1	TRBJ1-1	few	TRBV4-1	CASSQPPGQGRATEAFF	TGCGCCAGCAGCCAACCACCGGGACAGGGTCGGGCCACTGAAGCTTTCTTT
TRBD1	TRBJ2-1	.	TRBV12-3/TRBV12-4	CASNARTGIYEQFF	TGTGCCAGCAATGCTAGGACAGGGATCTATGAGCAGTTCTTC
.	TRBJ1-2	.	TRBV7-9	CASSYTAYGYTF	TGTGCCAGCAGCTATACGGCCTATGGCTACACCTTC
.	TRBJ1-3	.	TRBV28	CASSPEGNTIYF	TGTGCCAGCAGCCCCGAGGGAAACACCATATATTTT
.	TRBJ1-1	few	TRBV28	CASSFLQGSGTEAFF	TGTGCCAGCAGTTTCCTACAGGGTAGCGGCACTGAAGCTTTCTTT
.	TRBJ2-5	.	TRBV5-4	CASSLKSGAIQETQYF	TGTGCCAGCAGCTTGAAAAGCGGAGCTATACAAGAGACCCAGTACTTC
.	TRBJ2-1	.	TRBV7-9	CASSLPRAEQFF	TGTGCCAGCAGCTTACCCCGAGCTGAGCAGTTCTTC
.	TRBJ1-1	.	TRBV6-1	CASSENRDTEAFF	TGTGCCAGCAGTGAAAACAGGGACACTGAAGCTTTCTTT
.	TRBJ2-5	few	TRBV3-1	CASSPSGDLLQETQYF	TGTGCCAGCAGCCCCTCGGGGGACTTGCTCCAAGAGACCCAGTACTTC
.	TRBJ1-3	.	TRBV7-9	CASSGDILGNTIYF	TGTGCCAGCAGCGGGGACATCCTCGGAAACACCATATATTTT
TRBD2	TRBJ2-1	.	TRBV6-5	CASSYSDRGGNEQFF	TGTGCCAGCAGTTACTCGGATAGGGGAGGGAATGAGCAGTTCTTC
TRBD1	TRBJ1-5	few	TRBV3-1	CASSSGTGEGQPQHF	TGTGCCAGCAGTTCCGGGACAGGGGAAGGTCAGCCCCAGCATTTT
TRBD1	TRBJ2-5	.	TRBV20-1	CSASRQGETQYF	TGCAGTGCTAGTCGACAGGGAGAGACCCAGTACTTC
TRBD2	TRBJ2-3	.	TRBV5-1	CASSHRLAGYSTDTQYF	TGCGCCAGCAGCCACCGACTAGCGGGGTATAGCACAGATACGCAGTATTTT
TRBD2	TRBJ2-1	few	TRBV5-1	CASSLAKGLAYNEQFF	TGCGCCAGCAGCTTGGCGAAAGGACTAGCCTACAATGAGCAGTTCTTC
.	TRBJ2-7	.	TRBV7-9	CASSFGVAVSYEQYF	TGTGCCAGCAGCTTTGGGGTAGCGGTTTCCTACGAGCAGTACTTC
TRBD1	TRBJ1-5	.	TRBV2	CASRGQQYQPQHF	TGTGCCAGCAGGGGACAGCAATATCAGCCCCAGCATTTT
.	TRBJ1-1	.	TRBV6-1	CASTFKKGIGTEAFF	TGTGCCAGCACCTTCAAGAAGGGGATCGGCACTGAAGCTTTCTTT
.	TRBJ2-5	few	TRBV4-2	CASSQARPRNGETQYF	TGTGCCAGCAGCCAAGCGAGACCTAGGAACGGAGAGACCCAGTACTTC
.	TRBJ1-1	many	TRBV5-1	CASSPGSNTEAFF	TGCGCCAGCAGCCCCGGGTCGAACACTGAAGCTTTCTTT
.	TRBJ2-7	.	TRBV29-1	CSVGGAGTRTYEQYF	TGCAGCGTTGGGGGAGCAGGGACGAGGACTTACGAGCAGTACTTC
.	TRBJ1-1	.	TRBV15	CATSRDPGTEAFF	TGTGCCACCAGCAGAGATCCCGGGACTGAAGCTTTCTTT
TRBD2	TRBJ2-5	.	TRBV5-1	CASGLGGYQQETQYF	TGCGCCAGCGGCTTGGGAGGGTATCAACAAGAGACCCAGTACTTC
TRBD1	TRBJ2-3	.	TRBV20-1	CSAPDRRNTDTRYF	TGCAGTGCCCCGGACAGGCGAAACACAGATACGCGGTATTTT
.	TRBJ2-7	.	TRBV12-3/TRBV12-4	CASSQGRILPEQYF	TGTGCCAGCAGCCAGGGGCGGATCCTGCCCGAGCAGTACTTC
.	TRBJ2-3	once	TRBV28	CASSPQVNTQYF	TGTGCCAGCAGCCCCCAGGTCAATACGCAGTATTTT
.	TRBJ2-4	.	TRBV18	CASSRPPGNIQYF	TGTGCCAGCTCCCGACCCCCGGGAAACATTCAGTACTTC
TRBD2	TRBJ2-7	few	TRBV5-1	CASSRVGTSGYEQYF	TGCGCCAGCAGCAGAGTCGGGACTAGCGGCTACGAGCAGTACTTC
.	TRBJ2-1	once	TRBV6-1	CASSHQGTNEQFF	TGTGCCAGCAGCCACCAGGGGACGAATGAGCAGTTCTTC
.	TRBJ2-7	few	TRBV27	CASKTATYEQYF	TGTGCCAGCAAGACAGCGACATACGAGCAGTACTTC
TRBD2	TRBJ2-5	.	TRBV3-1	CASSLGLAGLYQETQYF	TGTGCCAGCAGCCTAGGACTAGCGGGGCTATACCAAGAGACCCAGTACTTC
TRBD1	TRBJ1-2	.	TRBV5-1	CASSLGPAGGASYGYTF	TGCGCCAGCAGCTTGGGTCCGGCAGGGGGCGCGAGCTATGGCTACACCTTC
TRBD1	TRBJ1-2	many	TRBV5-1	CASSLQGSYGYTF	TGCGCCAGCAGCCTACAGGGGAGTTATGGCTACACCTTC
.	TRBJ2-2	.	TRBV6-1	CASSPVIDTNTGELFF	TGTGCCAGCAGCCCCGTGATCGACACAAACACCGGGGAGCTGTTTTTT
.	TRBJ2-7	few	TRBV7-2	CASSKRGSYEQYF	TGTGCCAGCAGTAAACGGGGGTCCTACGAGCAGTACTTC
TRBD1	TRBJ1-1	.	TRBV5-1	CASSLGTGADTEAFF	TGCGCCAGCAGCTTGGGGACAGGGGCGGACACTGAAGCTTTCTTT
.	TRBJ2-4	.	TRBV27	CASRSPLAKNIQYF	TGTGCCAGCAGGTCACCGCTAGCCAAAAACATTCAGTACTTC
.	TRBJ2-1	few	TRBV5-1	CASSSPFLAGRNEQFF	TGCGCCAGCAGCTCCCCTTTTTTGGCAGGGAGGAATGAGCAGTTCTTC
.	TRBJ1-4	.	TRBV7-9	CASTGSTGNEKLFF	TGTGCCAGCACCGGCAGTACAGGGAATGAAAAACTGTTTTTT
.	TRBJ2-3	.	TRBV20-1	CSARDEQAGAPDTQYF	TGCAGTGCTAGAGATGAACAGGCGGGGGCCCCAGATACGCAGTATTTT
.	TRBJ1-2	.	TRBV6-4	CASTLEAGDNYGNTF	TGTGCCAGCACCCTGGAGGCAGGCGATAACTATGGCAACACCTTC